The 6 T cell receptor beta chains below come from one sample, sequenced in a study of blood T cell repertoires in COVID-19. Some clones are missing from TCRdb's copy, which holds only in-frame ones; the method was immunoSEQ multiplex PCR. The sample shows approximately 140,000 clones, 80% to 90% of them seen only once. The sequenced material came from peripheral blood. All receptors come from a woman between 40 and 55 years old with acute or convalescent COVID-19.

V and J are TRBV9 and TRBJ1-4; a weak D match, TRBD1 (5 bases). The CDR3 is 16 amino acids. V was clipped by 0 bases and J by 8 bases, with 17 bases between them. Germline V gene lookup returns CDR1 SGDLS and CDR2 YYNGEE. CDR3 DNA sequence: TGTGCCAGCAGCGTAGGCCAGTGGGCCCAGGGAGAAAAACTGTTTTTT. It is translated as CASSVGQWAQGEKLFF.

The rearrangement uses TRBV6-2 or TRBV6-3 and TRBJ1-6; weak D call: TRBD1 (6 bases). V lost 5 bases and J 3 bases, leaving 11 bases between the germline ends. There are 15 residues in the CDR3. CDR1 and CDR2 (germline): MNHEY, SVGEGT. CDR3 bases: TGTGCCAGCAGTCAAAGGACAGACTATAATTCACCCCTCCACTTT. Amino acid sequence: CASSQRTDYNSPLHF.

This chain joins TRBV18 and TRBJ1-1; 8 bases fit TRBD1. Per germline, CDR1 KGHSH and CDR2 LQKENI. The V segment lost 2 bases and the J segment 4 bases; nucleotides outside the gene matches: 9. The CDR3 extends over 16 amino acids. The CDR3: CASSPTDRGAGTEAFF. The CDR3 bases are TGTGCCAGCTCACCAACCGACAGGGGCGCGGGCACTGAAGCTTTCTTT. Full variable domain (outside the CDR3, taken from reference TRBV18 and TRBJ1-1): NAGVMQNPRHLVRRRGQEARLRCSPMKGHSHVYWYRQLPEEGLKFMVYLQKENIIDESGMPKERFSAEFPKEGPSILRIQQVVRGDSAAYFCASSPTDRGAGTEAFFGQGTRLTVV.

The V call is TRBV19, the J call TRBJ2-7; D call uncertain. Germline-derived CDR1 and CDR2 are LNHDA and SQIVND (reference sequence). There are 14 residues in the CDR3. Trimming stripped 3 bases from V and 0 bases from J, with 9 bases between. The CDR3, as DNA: TGTGCCAGTAGTATTGACTCCAGCTCCTACGAGCAGTACTTC. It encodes CASSIDSSSYEQYF.

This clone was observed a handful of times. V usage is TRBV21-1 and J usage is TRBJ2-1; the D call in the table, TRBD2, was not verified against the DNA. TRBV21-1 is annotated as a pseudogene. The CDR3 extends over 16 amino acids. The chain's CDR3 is CASDAGGTSVYNEQFF. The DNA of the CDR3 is TGTGCCAGCGATGCAGGCGGGACTAGCGTCTACAATGAGCAGTTCTTC.

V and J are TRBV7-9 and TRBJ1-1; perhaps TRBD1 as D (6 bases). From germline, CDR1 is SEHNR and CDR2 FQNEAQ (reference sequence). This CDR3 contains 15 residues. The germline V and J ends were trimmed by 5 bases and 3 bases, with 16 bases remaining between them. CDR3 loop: CASSQDRGADTEAFF. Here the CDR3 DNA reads TGTGCCAGCAGCCAGGACCGGGGGGCGGACACTGAAGCTTTCTTT.